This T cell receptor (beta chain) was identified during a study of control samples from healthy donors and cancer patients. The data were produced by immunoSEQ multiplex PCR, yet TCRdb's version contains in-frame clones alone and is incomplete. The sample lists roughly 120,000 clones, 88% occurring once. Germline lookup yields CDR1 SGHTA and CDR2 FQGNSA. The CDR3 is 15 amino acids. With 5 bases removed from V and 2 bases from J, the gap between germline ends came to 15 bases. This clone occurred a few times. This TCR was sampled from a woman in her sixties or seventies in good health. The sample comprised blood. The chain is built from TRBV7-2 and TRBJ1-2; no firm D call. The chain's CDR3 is CASSPAGVENYGYTF. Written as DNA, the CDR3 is TGTGCCAGCAGCCCCGCTGGGGTCGAGAACTATGGCTACACCTTC.